Following are 28 T cell receptor beta chains from one sample sequenced in a study of cytomegalovirus exposure and HLA in healthy donors. Primers included in the PCR were 60 Vbeta and 13 Jbeta primers. TCRdb's table, derived via immunoSEQ multiplex PCR, lists solely in-frame clones and lacks some. The table has 270,000 or so clones, about nine tenths seen once. Sequencing was performed on PBMCs. These TCRs come from a man in his forties or fifties in good health and CMV-seropositive.

This clone was recorded once. The chain combines TRBV7-9 with TRBJ2-7; D is unclear. The CDR3 covers 14 residues. Trimming took off 0 bases at V and 0 bases at J, with 6 bases between the two ends. Germline assignment: CDR1 SEHNR and CDR2 FQNEAQ (reference sequence). The chain's CDR3 is CASSLAQISYEQYF. CDR3 DNA: TGTGCCAGCAGCTTAGCACAAATCTCCTACGAGCAGTACTTC.

Only one count was recorded for this clone. The J gene is TRBJ1-5, the V gene TRBV28; D not resolved. From germline, CDR1 is MDHEN and CDR2 SYDVKM. The ends were cut back, 9 bases at V and 1 base at J, with 10 bases in the middle. The CDR3 is 13 amino acids. This chain's CDR3 is CASLSRSNQPQHF. The CDR3 DNA is TGTGCCAGTCTGTCCCGGAGCAATCAGCCCCAGCATTTT.

There are a few counts of this clone. The chain carries TRBV6-5 and TRBJ2-7; TRBD2 matches at 8 bases. Germline CDR1 and CDR2: MNHEY and SVGAGI. This CDR3 spans 15 amino acids. V was clipped by 2 bases and J by 1 base; unmatched bases: 4. CDR3 protein: CASSYGLAGSYEQYF. The DNA of the CDR3 is TGTGCCAGCAGTTACGGGTTAGCGGGGTCCTACGAGCAGTACTTC.

The chain has TRBV6-1 and TRBJ2-7, with TRBD1 matching over 8 bases. This CDR3 spans 15 amino acids. The germline gives CDR1 MNHNS, CDR2 SASEGT. After removal of 2 bases from V and 3 bases from J, the junction contained 6 bases not matched to a gene. CDR3 region: CASSELRGQGYEQYF. The DNA for the CDR3 is TGTGCCAGCAGTGAACTAAGAGGACAGGGCTACGAGCAGTACTTC.

This clone showed up just a few times. The chain recombines TRBV5-4 with TRBJ2-5; D unresolved. The end of the DNA aligns better with TRBJ2-7, so the J call may be wrong. This CDR3 is built from 11 residues. Germline-derived CDR1 and CDR2 are SGHNT and YYREEE (reference sequence). The CDR3: CASSLFYEQYF. The CDR3 bases are TGTGCCAGCAGCTTGTTCTACGAGCAGTACTTC.

This clone has only one observation. This chain connects TRBV9 to TRBJ1-3; unclear D gene. The CDR3 length is 15 residues. Trimming stripped 3 bases from V and 0 bases from J, with 10 bases between. CDR1 SGDLS and CDR2 YYNGEE come from the germline V gene. The DNA of the CDR3 is TGTGCCAGCAGCGGGGGAGGGCTCTCTGGAAACACCATATATTTT. Amino acids: CASSGGGLSGNTIYF.

V usage is TRBV27 and J usage is TRBJ2-1; 8 nucleotides agree with TRBD2. V lost 6 bases and J lost 2; bases outside the gene matches: 6. Germline V gene data show CDR1 as MNHEY and CDR2 as SMNVEV (reference sequence). The CDR3 consists of 15 residues. This CDR3 is CASRLAGHAYNEQFF. CDR3 nucleotides: TGTGCCAGCAGGCTAGCGGGCCATGCCTACAATGAGCAGTTCTTC.

This chain connects TRBV7-9 to TRBJ1-5, with 9 positions matching TRBD1. Germline V gives CDR1 SEHNR, CDR2 FQNEAQ (reference sequence). The CDR3 length is 16 residues. The junction had 5 bases not matched to a gene; V was cut back by 4 bases and J by 1 base. CDR3 bases: TGTGCCAGCAGCTCCAGACAGGGGGAGAGCAATCAGCCCCAGCATTTT. This translates into CASSSRQGESNQPQHF.

The chain is built from TRBV7-3 and TRBJ2-1; D might be TRBD2 (6 bases). Germline-derived CDR1 and CDR2 are SGHTA and FQGTGA. V was shortened by 2 bases and J by 0 bases, with 8 bases between the two germline ends. CDR3 length equals 15 residues. CDR3 protein: CASSLDGSSYNEQFF. DNA for the CDR3: TGTGCCAGCAGCTTAGACGGGAGCTCCTACAATGAGCAGTTCTTC.

A single count supports this clone. This chain uses TRBV25-1 with TRBJ1-1; 7 bases are shared with TRBD1. V lost 2 bases and J lost 3; bases outside the gene matches: 3. Germline CDR1 is MGHDK and CDR2 is SYGVNS. The CDR3 contains 14 residues. The CDR3 nucleotides read TGTGCCAGCAGTGAAACAGGGGTATACACTGAAGCTTTCTTT. The encoded protein is CASSETGVYTEAFF.

This clone was seen more than once but under ten times. The rearrangement uses TRBV4-1 and TRBJ1-1, with D maybe TRBD1 (6 bases). The CDR3 has 13 amino acids. V dropped 0 bases and J dropped 11 bases, with 13 bases sitting between them. Germline CDR1 and CDR2: MGHRA and YSYEKL. CDR3 in amino acids: CASSQDGQGLAFF. The CDR3 DNA is TGCGCCAGCAGCCAAGATGGGCAGGGGCTGGCTTTCTTT.

This clone appeared once. This rearrangement joins TRBV29-1 to TRBJ1-2; no definite D call. Germline lookup yields CDR1 SQVTM and CDR2 ANQGSEA. V was pared by 1 base and J by 6 bases, with 12 bases between. The CDR3 has 13 amino acids. The DNA of the CDR3 is TGCAGCGTTGAAGTACTAGGGAATCATGGCTACACCTTC. Encoded protein: CSVEVLGNHGYTF.

The chain couples TRBV19 to TRBJ2-7, with D perhaps TRBD1 (6 bases). The CDR3 consists of 12 residues. V shed 3 bases and J shed 7 bases, with 10 bases lying between them. In germline, CDR1 is LNHDA, CDR2 SQIVND (reference sequence). The CDR3 sequence is CASSMRDNEQYF. The CDR3, as DNA: TGTGCCAGTAGTATGAGGGACAATGAGCAGTACTTC.

The CDR3 DNA sequence: TGTGCCAGCAGCTTTGACCGGGAGTCTTGGTACGAGCAGTACTTC. Its translation: CASSFDRESWYEQYF. The chain couples TRBV7-6 to TRBJ2-7; D might be TRBD2 (6 bases). The germline gives CDR1 SGHVS, CDR2 FNYEAQ. Trimming took 3 bases from V and 4 from J, leaving 16 bases between them. CDR3 length: 15 residues.

As to this clone: A junction boundary mismatches the germline segment, possibly from a read error. The chain combines TRBV7-9 with TRBJ1-2; 9 bases map to TRBD1. The CDR3 runs 14 residues. Germline V gene lookup returns CDR1 SEHNR and CDR2 FQNEAQ (reference sequence). The CDR3 nucleotides are TGTTCCAGCATAAGGGACAGGGATAACTATGGCTACACCTTC. This sequence encodes CSSIRDRDNYGYTF.

This chain connects TRBV7-9 to TRBJ2-2; D is unclear. Germline CDR1 SEHNR, CDR2 FQNEAQ (reference sequence). V lost 1 base and J 5 bases, leaving 5 bases between the germline ends. The CDR3 runs 13 residues. The CDR3 bases are TGTGCCAGCAGCTTAGGCGAGACCGGGGAGCTGTTTTTT. Protein sequence: CASSLGETGELFF.

This clone was seen only a few times. The V and J genes are TRBV14 and TRBJ1-3; D remains unclear. The CDR3 is made up of 16 amino acids. CDR1 is SGHDN and CDR2 is FVKESK in the germline V gene. V was pared by 5 bases and J by 0 bases, with 14 bases between. The CDR3 DNA is TGTGCCAGCAGCGAAAGACGGGGAAACTCTGGAAACACCATATATTTT. It is translated as CASSERRGNSGNTIYF.

The chain joins TRBV2 to TRBJ1-5; D might be TRBD1 (5 bases). The CDR3 spans 12 residues. Trimming left V 7 bases short and J 5 bases short, with 9 bases between. Germline loops: CDR1 SNHLY, CDR2 FYNNEI. CDR3 sequence reads: CASKGVDQPQHF. The CDR3 DNA follows: TGTGCCAGCAAAGGGGTAGATCAGCCCCAGCATTTT.

This clone appeared many times. The V call is TRBV6-1, the J call TRBJ1-2; the match to TRBD1 covers 11 bases. This CDR3 is 17 amino acids long. Germline values: CDR1 MNHNS, CDR2 SASEGT. The V segment lost 4 bases and the J segment 4 bases; nucleotides outside the gene matches: 11. The CDR3 region has the DNA TGTGCCAGCAGTGCTATAAGGACAGGGGGCTTCGGCTATGGCTACACCTTC. Protein product: CASSAIRTGGFGYGYTF.

The V and J genes are TRBV27 and TRBJ1-6; D is uncertain. The CDR3 spans 13 residues. Germline CDR1 is MNHEY and CDR2 is SMNVEV (reference sequence). Trimming took 0 bases from V and 10 from J, leaving 7 bases between them. In nucleotides, the CDR3 is TGTGCCAGCAGTTTATCGTCGCGGTCACCCCTCCACTTT. This encodes CASSLSSRSPLHF.

Here the CDR3 reads CASSGETEAFF. CDR3 coding DNA: TGTGCCAGCAGCGGGGAGACTGAAGCTTTCTTT. V usage is TRBV7-9 and J usage is TRBJ1-1; unclear D gene. This CDR3 is 11 amino acids long. The germline gives CDR1 SEHNR, CDR2 FQNEAQ (reference sequence). Trimming cost V 5 bases and J 5 bases, with 6 bases left between them.

The gene calls are TRBV7-3 and TRBJ1-2; 8 bases line up with TRBD1. With 5 bases clipped from V and 6 bases from J, the junction kept 11 bases outside the gene matches. This CDR3 is built from 15 residues. In germline, CDR1 is SGHTA, CDR2 FQGTGA. The CDR3 DNA is TGTGCCAGCAGCCCCCCAGGGACAGGCCCCGATGGCTACACCTTC. As protein: CASSPPGTGPDGYTF.

This clone was observed a single time. The DNA for the CDR3 is TGTGCCAGCAGTTTCCCCGGGTACACCGGGGAGCTGTTTTTT. Its protein product is CASSFPGYTGELFF. This chain joins TRBV28 and TRBJ2-2, with unresolved D. Germline-derived CDR1 and CDR2 are MDHEN and SYDVKM. The CDR3 spans 14 residues. Trimming removed 3 bases at V and 3 bases at J, with 8 bases between.

This clone was observed a single time. The rearrangement joins TRBV5-1 to TRBJ2-5; weak D call: TRBD1 (6 bases). V was pared by 6 bases and J by 1 base, with 13 bases between. The CDR3 runs 14 residues. Germline CDR1 is SGHRS and CDR2 is YFSETQ. Here the CDR3 DNA reads TGCGCCAGCAACACCGGGACACTCCAAGAGACCCAGTACTTC. It translates to CASNTGTLQETQYF. Based on the CDR3 plus reference TRBV5-1 and TRBJ2-5, the full variable domain is KAGVTQTPRYLIKTRGQQVTLSCSPISGHRSVSWYQQTPGQGLQFLFEYFSETQRNKGNFPGRFSGRQFSNSRSEMNVSTLELGDSALYLCASNTGTLQETQYFGPGTRLLVL.

This clone has more than one count but fewer than ten. V usage is TRBV21-1 and J usage is TRBJ1-1; TRBD1 is taken as the D call from the table, unchecked against the DNA. TRBV21-1 is a pseudogene locus. The CDR3 consists of 17 residues. CDR3 in DNA: TGTGCCAGCAGCACGCCGGACAGGGGCTTGATGAACACTGAAGCTTTCTTT. It yields the protein CASSTPDRGLMNTEAFF.

The V call is TRBV7-2, the J call TRBJ2-2, with a tentative D call TRBD1 (5 bases). Germline V gene data show CDR1 as SGHTA and CDR2 as FQGNSA. CDR3 length: 14 residues. The V end lost 3 bases, the J end lost 7 bases, and 12 bases lay between the germline ends. The CDR3 region is CASSLVQGLGELFF. CDR3 nucleotide sequence: TGTGCCAGCAGCTTGGTTCAGGGTCTCGGGGAGCTGTTTTTT.

A single count supports this clone. CDR3 sequence (DNA): TGTGCCAGCAGCCCAGGACTATCTTGGGAGCAGTACTTC. Its translation is CASSPGLSWEQYF. The chain is built from TRBV9 and TRBJ2-7, with D perhaps TRBD2 (6 bases). The CDR3 consists of 13 residues. Germline V gene lookup returns CDR1 SGDLS and CDR2 YYNGEE. V gave up 4 bases and J gave up 7 bases, with 15 bases separating them.

The chain joins TRBV27 to TRBJ1-1; 7 bases line up with TRBD1. Germline V gene sequence: CDR1 MNHEY, CDR2 SMNVEV (reference sequence). The CDR3 length is 13 residues. The trim removed 6 bases at V and 6 bases at J, leaving 7 bases unmatched. CDR3 loop: CASRETGPAEAFF. The CDR3 nucleotides are TGTGCCAGCAGGGAGACAGGGCCGGCTGAAGCTTTCTTT.